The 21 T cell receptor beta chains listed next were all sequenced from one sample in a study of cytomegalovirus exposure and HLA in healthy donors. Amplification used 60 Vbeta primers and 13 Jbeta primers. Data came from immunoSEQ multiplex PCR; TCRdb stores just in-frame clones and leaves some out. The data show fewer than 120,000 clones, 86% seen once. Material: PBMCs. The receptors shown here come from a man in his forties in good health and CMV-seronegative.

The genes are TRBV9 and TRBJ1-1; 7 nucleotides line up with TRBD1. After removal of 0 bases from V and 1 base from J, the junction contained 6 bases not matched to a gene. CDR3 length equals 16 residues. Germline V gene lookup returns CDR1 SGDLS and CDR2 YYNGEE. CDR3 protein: CASSVEGGRENTEAFF. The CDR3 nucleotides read TGTGCCAGCAGCGTAGAAGGGGGCAGGGAGAACACTGAAGCTTTCTTT.

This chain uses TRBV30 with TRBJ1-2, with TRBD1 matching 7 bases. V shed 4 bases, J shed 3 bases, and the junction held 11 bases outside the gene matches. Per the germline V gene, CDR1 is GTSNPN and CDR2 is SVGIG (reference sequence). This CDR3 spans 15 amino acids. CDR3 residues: CAWKPGGYDDYGYTF. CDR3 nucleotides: TGTGCCTGGAAACCAGGGGGATATGACGACTATGGCTACACCTTC.

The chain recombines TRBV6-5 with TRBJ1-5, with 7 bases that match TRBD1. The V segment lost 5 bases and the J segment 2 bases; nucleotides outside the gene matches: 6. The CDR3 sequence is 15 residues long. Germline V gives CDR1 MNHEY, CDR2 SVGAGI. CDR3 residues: CASSRAGTGNQPQHF. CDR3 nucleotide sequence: TGTGCCAGCAGTCGGGCGGGGACAGGCAATCAGCCCCAGCATTTT.

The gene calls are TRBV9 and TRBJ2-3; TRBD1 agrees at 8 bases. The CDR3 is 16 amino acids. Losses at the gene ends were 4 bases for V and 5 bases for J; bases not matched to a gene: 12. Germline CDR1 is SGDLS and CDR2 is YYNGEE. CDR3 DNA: TGTGCCAGCAGCTACCCCGCGGGACAGGTGGAAGATACGCAGTATTTT. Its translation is CASSYPAGQVEDTQYF. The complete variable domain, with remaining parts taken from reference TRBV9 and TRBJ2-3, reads DSGVTQTPKHLITATGQRVTLRCSPRSGDLSVYWYQQSLDQGLQFLIQYYNGEERAKGNILERFSAQQFPDLHSELNLSSLELGDSALYFCASSYPAGQVEDTQYFGPGTRLTVL.

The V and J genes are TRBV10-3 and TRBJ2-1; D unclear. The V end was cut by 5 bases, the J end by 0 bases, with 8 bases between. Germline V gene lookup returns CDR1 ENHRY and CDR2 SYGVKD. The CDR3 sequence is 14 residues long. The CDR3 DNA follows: TGTGCCATCAGTACATCAAGCTCCTACAATGAGCAGTTCTTC. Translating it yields CAISTSSSYNEQFF.

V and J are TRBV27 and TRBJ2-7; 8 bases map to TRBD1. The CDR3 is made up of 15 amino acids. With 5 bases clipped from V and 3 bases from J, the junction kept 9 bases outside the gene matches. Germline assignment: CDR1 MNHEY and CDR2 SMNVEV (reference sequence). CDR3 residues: CASSSGQGGHYEQYF. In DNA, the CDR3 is TGTGCCAGCAGTAGCGGACAGGGCGGACACTACGAGCAGTACTTC.

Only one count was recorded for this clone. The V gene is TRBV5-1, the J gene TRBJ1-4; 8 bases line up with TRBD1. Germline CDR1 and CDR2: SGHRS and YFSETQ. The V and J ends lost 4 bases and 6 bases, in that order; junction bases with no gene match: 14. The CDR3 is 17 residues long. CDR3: CASSIDRGRAYDEKLFF. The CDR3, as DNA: TGCGCCAGCAGCATCGACAGGGGCCGCGCATACGATGAAAAACTGTTTTTT.

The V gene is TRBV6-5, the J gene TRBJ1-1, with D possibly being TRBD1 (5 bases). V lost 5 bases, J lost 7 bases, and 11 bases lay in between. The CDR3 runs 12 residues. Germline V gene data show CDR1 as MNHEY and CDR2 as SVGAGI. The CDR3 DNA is TGTGCCAGCAGTCCTTCAGGGATTGAAGCTTTCTTT. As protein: CASSPSGIEAFF.

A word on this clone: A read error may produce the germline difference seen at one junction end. This CDR3 reads CASGLKGAPYGYTF. For the CDR3, the DNA is TGTGCCAGCGGCTTAAAGGGGGCCCCCTATGGCTACACCTTC. The gene calls are TRBV5-4 and TRBJ1-2; 7 nucleotides match TRBD1. CDR3 length: 14 residues. From germline, CDR1 is SGHNT and CDR2 YYREEE (reference sequence).

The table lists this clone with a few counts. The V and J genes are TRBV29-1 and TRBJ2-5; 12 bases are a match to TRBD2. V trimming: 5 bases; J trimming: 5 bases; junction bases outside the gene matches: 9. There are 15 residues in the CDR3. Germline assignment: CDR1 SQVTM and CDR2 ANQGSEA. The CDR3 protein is CSVPKGTSGWETQYF. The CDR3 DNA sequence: TGCAGCGTTCCTAAGGGGACTAGCGGGTGGGAGACCCAGTACTTC.

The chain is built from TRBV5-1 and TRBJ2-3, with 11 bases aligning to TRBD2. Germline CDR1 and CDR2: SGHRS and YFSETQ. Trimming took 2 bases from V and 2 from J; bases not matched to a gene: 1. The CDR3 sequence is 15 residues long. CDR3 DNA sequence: TGCGCCAGCAGCTTACTAGCGGGGGACACAGATACGCAGTATTTT. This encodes CASSLLAGDTDTQYF.

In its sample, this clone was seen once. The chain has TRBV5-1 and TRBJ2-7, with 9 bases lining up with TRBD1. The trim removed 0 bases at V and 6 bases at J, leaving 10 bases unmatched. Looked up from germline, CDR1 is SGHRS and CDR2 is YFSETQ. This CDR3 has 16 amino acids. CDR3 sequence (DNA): TGCGCCAGCAGCTTGGTCTCTGGACAGGGGTCTACCGAGCAGTACTTC. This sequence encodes CASSLVSGQGSTEQYF.

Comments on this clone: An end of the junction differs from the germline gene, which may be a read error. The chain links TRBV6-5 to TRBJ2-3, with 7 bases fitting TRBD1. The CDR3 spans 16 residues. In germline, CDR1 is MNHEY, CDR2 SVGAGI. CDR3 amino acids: CTSSYSPTGFTDTQYF. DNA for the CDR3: TGTACCAGCAGTTACTCCCCGACAGGGTTCACAGATACGCAGTATTTT.

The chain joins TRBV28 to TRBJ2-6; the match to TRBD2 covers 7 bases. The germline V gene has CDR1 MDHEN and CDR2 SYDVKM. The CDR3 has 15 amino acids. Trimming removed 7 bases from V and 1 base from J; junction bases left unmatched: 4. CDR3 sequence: CASNGGGSGANVLTF. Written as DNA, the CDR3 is TGTGCCAGCAATGGGGGGGGTTCTGGGGCCAACGTCCTGACTTTC.

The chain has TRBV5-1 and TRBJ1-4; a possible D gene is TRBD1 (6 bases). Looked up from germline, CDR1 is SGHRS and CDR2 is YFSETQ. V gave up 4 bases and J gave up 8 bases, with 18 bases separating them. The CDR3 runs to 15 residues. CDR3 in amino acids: CASSHSSRQEEKLFF. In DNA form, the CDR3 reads TGCGCCAGCAGCCACTCATCGAGACAGGAAGAAAAACTGTTTTTT.

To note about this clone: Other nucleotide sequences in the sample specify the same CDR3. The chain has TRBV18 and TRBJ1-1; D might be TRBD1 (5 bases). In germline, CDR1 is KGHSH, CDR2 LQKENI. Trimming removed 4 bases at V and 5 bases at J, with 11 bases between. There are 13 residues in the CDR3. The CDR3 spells CASSRAGGTEAFF. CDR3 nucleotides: TGTGCCAGCTCACGGGCCGGGGGGACTGAAGCTTTCTTT.

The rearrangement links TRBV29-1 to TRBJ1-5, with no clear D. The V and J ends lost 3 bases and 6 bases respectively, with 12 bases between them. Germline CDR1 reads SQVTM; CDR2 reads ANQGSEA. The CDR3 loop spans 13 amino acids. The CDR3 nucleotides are TGCAGCGTTGAGGGAGGGTTCGGTCAGCCCCAGCATTTT. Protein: CSVEGGFGQPQHF.

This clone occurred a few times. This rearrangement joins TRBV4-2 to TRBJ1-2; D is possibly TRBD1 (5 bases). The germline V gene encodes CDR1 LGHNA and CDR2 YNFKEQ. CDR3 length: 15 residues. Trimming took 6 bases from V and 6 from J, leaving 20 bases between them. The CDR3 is CASSQSGGTNDGYTF. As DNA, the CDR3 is TGTGCCAGCAGTCAAAGCGGGGGAACAAACGATGGCTACACCTTC.

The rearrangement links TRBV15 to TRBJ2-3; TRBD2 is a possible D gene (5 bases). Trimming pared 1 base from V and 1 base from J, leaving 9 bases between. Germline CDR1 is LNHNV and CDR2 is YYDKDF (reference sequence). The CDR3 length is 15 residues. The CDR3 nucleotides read TGTGCCACCAGCAGAGCGGGGTTGGGCACAGATACGCAGTATTTT. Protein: CATSRAGLGTDTQYF.

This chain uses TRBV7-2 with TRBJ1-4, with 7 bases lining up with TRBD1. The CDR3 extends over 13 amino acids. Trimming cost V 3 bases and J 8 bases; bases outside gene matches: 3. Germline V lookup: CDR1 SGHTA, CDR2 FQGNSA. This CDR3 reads CASSLRQGEKLFF. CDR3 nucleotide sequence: TGTGCCAGCAGCTTGAGACAGGGAGAAAAACTGTTTTTT.

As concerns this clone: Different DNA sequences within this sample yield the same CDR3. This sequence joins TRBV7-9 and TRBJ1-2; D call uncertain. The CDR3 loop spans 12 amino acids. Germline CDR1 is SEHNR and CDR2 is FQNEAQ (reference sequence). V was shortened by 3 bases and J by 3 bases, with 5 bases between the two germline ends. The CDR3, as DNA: TGTGCCAGCAGCTTGGGCGACTATGGCTACACCTTC. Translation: CASSLGDYGYTF.